This T cell receptor (beta chain) was sequenced during a study of T cells in Graves' hyperthyroidism and ophthalmopathy. The wider study: At the time of initial diagnosis and before any treatment, peripheral blood was collected.

Amplification of TCR beta CDR3 regions used RNA as the template. Using the HTBI primer set, a first-round RT-PCR was run on the TCR CDR3. TCRdb processed the multiplex PCR reads anew with MiXCR; each CDR3 protein has one entry. The data show 300,000 to 450,000 distinct CDR3 sequences, with 13% seen just once and around a tenth held by the top ten. Findings of the study overall: Researchers found most expanded thyroid clonotypes above 0.001 in blood as well.

This clonotype came up many times. Its antigen is undetermined. Each 10 ml fresh peripheral blood draw supplied the PBMCs. The CDR3 is 12 residues long. Per the germline V gene, CDR1 is MNHEY and CDR2 is SVGEGT. Trimming removed 0 bases from V and 9 bases from J, with 6 bases in between. Sequenced: blood. This clonotype was obtained from a woman between 18 and 29 years old with Graves' hyperthyroidism. J is TRBJ1-5 and V is TRBV6-2 or TRBV6-3, with D hard to call. DNA of the CDR3: TGTGCCAGCAGTTACTCGTTACTGCCCCAGCATTTT. Translated, it gives CASSYSLLPQHF.